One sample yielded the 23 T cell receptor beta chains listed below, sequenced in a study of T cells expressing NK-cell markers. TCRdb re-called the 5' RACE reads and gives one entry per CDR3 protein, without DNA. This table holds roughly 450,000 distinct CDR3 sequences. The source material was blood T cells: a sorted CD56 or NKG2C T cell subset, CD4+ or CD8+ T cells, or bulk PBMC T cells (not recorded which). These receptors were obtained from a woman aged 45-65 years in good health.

The CDR3 sequence: CASSPTGSPWNEQFF. The genes are TRBV6-6 and TRBJ2-1; lacking DNA, the TRBD2 call made by TCRdb goes unchecked. This CDR3 spans 15 amino acids. The germline V gene has CDR1 MNHNY and CDR2 SVGAGI (reference sequence).

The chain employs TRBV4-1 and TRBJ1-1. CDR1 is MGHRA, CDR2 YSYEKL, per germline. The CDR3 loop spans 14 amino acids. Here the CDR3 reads CASSHLVGPGEAFF.

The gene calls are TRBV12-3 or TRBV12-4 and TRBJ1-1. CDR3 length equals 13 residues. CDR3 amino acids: CASSLRPQYEAFF.

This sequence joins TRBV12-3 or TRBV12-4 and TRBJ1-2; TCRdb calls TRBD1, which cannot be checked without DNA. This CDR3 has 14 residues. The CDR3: CASSRELGGHGYTF.

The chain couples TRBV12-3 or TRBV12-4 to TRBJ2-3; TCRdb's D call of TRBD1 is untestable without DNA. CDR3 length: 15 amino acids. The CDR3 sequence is CASSAPGQGLDTQYF.

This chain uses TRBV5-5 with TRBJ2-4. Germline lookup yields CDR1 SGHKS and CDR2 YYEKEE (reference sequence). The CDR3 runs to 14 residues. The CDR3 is CASSLILAKNIQYF.

CDR3 region: CASSLGTGVYGYTF. The rearrangement joins TRBV5-1 to TRBJ1-2; TCRdb selects TRBD1, and the lack of DNA leaves this call unchecked. This CDR3 spans 14 amino acids. The germline gives CDR1 SGHRS, CDR2 YFSETQ.

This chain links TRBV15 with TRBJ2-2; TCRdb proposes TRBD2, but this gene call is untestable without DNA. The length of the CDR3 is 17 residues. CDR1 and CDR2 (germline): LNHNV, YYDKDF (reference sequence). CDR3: CATSRDGGLAGLRELFF.

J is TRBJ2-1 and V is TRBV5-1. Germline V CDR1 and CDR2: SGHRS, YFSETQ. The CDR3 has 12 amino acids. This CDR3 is CASSERYNEQFF.

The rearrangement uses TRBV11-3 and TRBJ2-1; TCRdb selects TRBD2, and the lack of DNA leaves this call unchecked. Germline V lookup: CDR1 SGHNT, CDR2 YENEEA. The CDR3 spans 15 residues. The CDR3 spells CASSVEGTSGRAAFF.

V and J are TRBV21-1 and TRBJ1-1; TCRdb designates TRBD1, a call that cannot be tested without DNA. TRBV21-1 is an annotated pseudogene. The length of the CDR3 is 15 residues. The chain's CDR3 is CASNQEPTGFKRAFF.

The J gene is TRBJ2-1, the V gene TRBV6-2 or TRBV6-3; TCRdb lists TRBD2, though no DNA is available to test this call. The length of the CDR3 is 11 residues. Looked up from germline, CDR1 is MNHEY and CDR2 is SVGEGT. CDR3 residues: CASRTGVGQFF.

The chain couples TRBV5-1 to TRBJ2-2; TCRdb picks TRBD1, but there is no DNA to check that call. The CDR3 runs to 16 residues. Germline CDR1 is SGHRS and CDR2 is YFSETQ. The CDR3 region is CASSSNLDRGSGELFF.

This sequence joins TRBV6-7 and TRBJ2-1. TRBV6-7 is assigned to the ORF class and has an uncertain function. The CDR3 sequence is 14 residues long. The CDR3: CASSYSEQRHEQFF.

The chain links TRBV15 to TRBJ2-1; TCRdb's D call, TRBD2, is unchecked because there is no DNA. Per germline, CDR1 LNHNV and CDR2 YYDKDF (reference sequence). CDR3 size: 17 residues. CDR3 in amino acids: CATSRDGTSGATGVEFF.

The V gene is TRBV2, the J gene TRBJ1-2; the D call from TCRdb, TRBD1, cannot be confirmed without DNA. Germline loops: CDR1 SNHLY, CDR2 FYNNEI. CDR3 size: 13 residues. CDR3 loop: CASTDGQNYGYTF.

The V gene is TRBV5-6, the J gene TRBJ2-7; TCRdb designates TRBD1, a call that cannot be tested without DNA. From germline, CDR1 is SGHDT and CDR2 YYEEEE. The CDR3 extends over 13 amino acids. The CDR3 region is CASSTGPAYEQYF.

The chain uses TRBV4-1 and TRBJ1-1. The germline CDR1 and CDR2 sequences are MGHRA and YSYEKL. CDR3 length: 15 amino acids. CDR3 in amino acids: CASSHVSISNTEAFF.

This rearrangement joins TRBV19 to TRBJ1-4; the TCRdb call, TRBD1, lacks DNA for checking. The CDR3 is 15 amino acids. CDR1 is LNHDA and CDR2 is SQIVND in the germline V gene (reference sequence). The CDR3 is CASSTGTGGGEKLFF.

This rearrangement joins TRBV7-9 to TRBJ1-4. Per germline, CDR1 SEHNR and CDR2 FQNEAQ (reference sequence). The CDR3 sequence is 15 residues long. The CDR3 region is CASSLGSPLGEKLFF.

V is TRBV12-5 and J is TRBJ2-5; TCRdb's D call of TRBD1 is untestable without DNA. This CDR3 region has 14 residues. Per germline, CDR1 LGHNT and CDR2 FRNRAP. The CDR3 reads CASGPPGAGETQYF.

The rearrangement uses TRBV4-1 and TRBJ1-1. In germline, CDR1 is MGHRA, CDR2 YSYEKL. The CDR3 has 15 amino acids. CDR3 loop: CASSQGEATSTEAFF.

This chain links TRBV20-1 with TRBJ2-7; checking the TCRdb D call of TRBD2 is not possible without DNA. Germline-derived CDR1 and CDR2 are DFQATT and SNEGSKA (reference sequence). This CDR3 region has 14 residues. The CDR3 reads CSAGRTSGAYEQYF.